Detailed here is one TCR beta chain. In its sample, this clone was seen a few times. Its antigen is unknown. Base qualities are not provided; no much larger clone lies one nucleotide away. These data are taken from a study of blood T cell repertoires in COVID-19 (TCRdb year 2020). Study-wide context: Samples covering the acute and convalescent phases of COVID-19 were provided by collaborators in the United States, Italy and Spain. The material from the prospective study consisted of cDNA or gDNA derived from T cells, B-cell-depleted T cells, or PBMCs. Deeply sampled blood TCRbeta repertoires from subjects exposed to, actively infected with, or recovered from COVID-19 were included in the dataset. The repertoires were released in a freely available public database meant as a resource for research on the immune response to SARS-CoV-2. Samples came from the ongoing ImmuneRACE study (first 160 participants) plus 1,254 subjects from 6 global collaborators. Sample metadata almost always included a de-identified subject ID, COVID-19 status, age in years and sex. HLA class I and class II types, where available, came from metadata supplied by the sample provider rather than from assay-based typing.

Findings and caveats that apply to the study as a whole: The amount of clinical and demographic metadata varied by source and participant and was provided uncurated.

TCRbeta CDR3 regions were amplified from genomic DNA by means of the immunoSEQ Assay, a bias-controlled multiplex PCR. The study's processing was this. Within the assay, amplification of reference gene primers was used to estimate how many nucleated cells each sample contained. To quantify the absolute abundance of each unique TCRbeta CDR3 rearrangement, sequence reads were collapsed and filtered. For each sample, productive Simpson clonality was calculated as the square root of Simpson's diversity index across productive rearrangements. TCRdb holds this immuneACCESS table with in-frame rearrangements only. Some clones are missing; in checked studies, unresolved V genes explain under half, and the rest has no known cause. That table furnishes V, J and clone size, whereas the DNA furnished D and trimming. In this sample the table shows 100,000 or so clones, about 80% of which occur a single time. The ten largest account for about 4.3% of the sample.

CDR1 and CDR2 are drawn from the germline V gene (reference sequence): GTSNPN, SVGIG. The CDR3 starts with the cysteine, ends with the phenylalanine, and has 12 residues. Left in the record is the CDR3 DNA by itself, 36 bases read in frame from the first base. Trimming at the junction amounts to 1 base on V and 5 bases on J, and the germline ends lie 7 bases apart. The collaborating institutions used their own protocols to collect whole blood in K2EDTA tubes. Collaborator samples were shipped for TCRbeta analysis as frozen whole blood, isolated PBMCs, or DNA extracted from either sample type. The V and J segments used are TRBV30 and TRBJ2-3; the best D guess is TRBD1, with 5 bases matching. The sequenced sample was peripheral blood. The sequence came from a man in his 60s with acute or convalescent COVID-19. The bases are TGTGCCTGGAGTGGGGGCGGAGATACGCAGTATTTT. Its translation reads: CAWSGGGDTQYF.